This note documents a single T cell receptor beta chain sequence. Its antigen remains unknown. The study left out patients who had uncontrolled infection, other autoimmune disease, pregnancy or lactation. The authors obtained PBMCs from over 8.5 ml of fresh peripheral blood. This sample is part of a study of T cells in Graves' hyperthyroidism and ophthalmopathy. Study results and limitations: Blood also held most thyroid clonotypes expanded beyond 0.001.

The CDR3 regions of TCR beta were amplified from RNA transcripts. The HTBI set primed first-round TCR CDR3 RT-PCR. TCRdb reprocessed the multiplex PCR reads with MiXCR, giving one entry per CDR3 protein. The sample yields hundreds of thousands of distinct CDR3 sequences, over 35% seen once. The CDR3 contains 14 residues. Trimming stripped 2 bases from V and 6 bases from J, with 14 bases between. Germline V gene sequence: CDR1 SGHRS, CDR2 YFSETQ. Material for sequencing was blood. V is TRBV5-1 and J is TRBJ1-1; D is perhaps TRBD1 (6 bases). The origin of this receptor is a man aged 18 to 30 with Graves' hyperthyroidism. This chain's CDR3 is CASSFLAGEAEAFF. CDR3 nucleotide sequence: TGCGCCAGCAGCTTTTTGGCAGGGGAGGCTGAAGCTTTCTTT.